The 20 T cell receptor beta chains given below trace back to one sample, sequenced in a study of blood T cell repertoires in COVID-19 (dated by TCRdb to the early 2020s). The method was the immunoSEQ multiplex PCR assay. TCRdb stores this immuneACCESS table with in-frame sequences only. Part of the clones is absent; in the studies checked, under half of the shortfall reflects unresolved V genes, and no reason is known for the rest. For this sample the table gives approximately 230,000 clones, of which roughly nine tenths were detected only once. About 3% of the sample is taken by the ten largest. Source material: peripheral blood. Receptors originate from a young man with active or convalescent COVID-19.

The CDR3, as DNA: TGTGCCAGCAGGGAGGACGTGGGAGCTTTCTTT. It is translated as CASREDVGAFF. J is TRBJ1-1 and V is TRBV28; D gene ambiguous. The V end lost 6 bases, the J end lost 10 bases, and 12 bases lay between the germline ends. The germline CDR1 and CDR2 sequences are MDHEN and SYDVKM. CDR3 length: 11 residues.

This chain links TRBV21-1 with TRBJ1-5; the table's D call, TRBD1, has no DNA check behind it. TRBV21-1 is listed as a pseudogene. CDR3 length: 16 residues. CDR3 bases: TGTGCCAGCAGCAAAGCCAGGGGAGTGGGCAATCAGCCCCAGCATTTT. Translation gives CASSKARGVGNQPQHF.

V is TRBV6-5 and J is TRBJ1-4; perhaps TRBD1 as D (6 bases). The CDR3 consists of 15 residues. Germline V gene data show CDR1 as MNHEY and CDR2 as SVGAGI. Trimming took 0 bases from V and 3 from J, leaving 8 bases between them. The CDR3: CASSYSQGPNEKLFF. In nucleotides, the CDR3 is TGTGCCAGCAGTTACTCCCAGGGGCCTAATGAAAAACTGTTTTTT.

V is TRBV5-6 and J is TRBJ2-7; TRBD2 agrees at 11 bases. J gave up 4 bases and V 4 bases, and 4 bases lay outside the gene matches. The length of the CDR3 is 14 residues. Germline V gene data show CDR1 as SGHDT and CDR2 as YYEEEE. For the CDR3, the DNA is TGTGCCAGCAGCGAGGGACTAGCGGAATACGAGCAGTACTTC. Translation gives CASSEGLAEYEQYF.

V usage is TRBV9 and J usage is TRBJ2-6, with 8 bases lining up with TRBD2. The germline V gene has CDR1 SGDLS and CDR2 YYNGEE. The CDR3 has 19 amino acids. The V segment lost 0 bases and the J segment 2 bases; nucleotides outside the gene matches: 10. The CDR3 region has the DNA TGTGCCAGCAGCGTAGGTCTAGCGGGTCGGGCTACTGGGGCCAACGTCCTGACTTTC. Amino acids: CASSVGLAGRATGANVLTF.

Written as DNA, the CDR3 is TGTGCCAGCAGGTGGACAGGGGGCAACACTGAAGCTTTCTTT. Translating it yields CASRWTGGNTEAFF. V usage is TRBV27 and J usage is TRBJ1-1; 11 bases are a match to TRBD1. Per the germline V gene, CDR1 is MNHEY and CDR2 is SMNVEV (reference sequence). V was clipped by 6 bases and J by 2 bases; unmatched bases: 2. This CDR3 has 14 residues.

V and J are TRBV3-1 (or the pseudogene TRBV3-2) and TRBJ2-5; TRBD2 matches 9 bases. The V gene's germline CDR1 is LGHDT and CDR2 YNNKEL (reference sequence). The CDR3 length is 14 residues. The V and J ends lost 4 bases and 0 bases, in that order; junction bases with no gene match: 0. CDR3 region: CASSRLADQETQYF. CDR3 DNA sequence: TGTGCCAGCAGCCGACTAGCGGACCAAGAGACCCAGTACTTC.

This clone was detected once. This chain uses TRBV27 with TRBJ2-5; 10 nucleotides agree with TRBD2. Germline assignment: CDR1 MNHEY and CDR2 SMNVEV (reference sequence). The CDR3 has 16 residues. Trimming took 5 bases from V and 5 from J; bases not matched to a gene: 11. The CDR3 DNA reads TGTGCCAGCAGTCCCCATCTAGCGGGAGAAGGGGAGACCCAGTACTTC. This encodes CASSPHLAGEGETQYF.

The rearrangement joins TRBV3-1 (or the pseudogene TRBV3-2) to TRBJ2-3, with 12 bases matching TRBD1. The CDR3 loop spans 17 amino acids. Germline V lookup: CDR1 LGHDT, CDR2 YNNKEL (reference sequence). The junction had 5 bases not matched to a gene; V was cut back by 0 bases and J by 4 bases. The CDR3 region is CASSQDRGQGAADTQYF. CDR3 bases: TGTGCCAGCAGCCAAGATAGGGGACAGGGGGCCGCAGATACGCAGTATTTT.

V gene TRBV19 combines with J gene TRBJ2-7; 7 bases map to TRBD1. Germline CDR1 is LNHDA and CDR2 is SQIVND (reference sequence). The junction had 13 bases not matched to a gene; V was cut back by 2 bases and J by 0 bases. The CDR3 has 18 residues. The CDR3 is CASSISHYRGTSSYEQYF. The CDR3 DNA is TGTGCCAGTAGTATATCACACTACAGGGGCACCAGCTCCTACGAGCAGTACTTC.

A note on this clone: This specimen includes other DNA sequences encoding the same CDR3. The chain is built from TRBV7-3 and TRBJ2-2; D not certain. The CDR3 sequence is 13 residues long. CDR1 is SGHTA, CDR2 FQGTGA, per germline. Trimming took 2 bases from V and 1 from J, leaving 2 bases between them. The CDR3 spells CASSLLNTGELFF. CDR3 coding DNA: TGTGCCAGCAGCTTACTGAACACCGGGGAGCTGTTTTTT.

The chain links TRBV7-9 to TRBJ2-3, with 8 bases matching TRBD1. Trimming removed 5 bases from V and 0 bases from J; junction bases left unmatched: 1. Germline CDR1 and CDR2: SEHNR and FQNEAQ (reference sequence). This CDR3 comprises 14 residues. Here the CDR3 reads CASSTGGSTDTQYF. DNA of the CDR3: TGTGCCAGCAGCACAGGGGGAAGCACAGATACGCAGTATTTT.

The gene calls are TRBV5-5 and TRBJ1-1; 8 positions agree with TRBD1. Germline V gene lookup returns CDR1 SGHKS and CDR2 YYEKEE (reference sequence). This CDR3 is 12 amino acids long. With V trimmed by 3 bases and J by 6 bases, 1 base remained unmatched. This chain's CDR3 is CASSSGGSEAFF. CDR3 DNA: TGTGCCAGCAGCTCAGGGGGCTCTGAAGCTTTCTTT.

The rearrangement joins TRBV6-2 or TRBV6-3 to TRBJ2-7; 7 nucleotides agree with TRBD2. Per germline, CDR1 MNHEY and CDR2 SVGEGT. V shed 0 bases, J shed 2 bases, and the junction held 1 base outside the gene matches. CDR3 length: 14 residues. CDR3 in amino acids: CASSYSSGPYEQYF. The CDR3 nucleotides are TGTGCCAGCAGTTACTCTAGCGGGCCCTACGAGCAGTACTTC.

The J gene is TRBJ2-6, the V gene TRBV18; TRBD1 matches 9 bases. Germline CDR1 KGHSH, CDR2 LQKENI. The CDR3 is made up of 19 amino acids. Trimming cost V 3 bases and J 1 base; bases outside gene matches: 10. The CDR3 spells CASSPYGTGFSSGANVLTF. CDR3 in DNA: TGTGCCAGCTCACCCTACGGGACAGGGTTCTCTTCTGGGGCCAACGTCCTGACTTTC.

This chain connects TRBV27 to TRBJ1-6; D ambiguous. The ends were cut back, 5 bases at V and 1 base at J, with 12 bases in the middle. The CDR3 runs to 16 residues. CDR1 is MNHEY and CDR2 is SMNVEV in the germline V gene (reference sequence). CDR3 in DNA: TGTGCCAGCAGTCTGGAAGCGGGTTCCTATAATTCACCCCTCCACTTT. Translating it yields CASSLEAGSYNSPLHF.

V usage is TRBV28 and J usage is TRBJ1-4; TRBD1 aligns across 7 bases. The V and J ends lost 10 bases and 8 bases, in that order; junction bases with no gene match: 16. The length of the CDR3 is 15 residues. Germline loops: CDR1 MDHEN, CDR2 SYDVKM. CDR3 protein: CATDGGTARGEKLFF. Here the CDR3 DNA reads TGTGCCACCGATGGTGGGACAGCCCGAGGGGAAAAACTGTTTTTT.

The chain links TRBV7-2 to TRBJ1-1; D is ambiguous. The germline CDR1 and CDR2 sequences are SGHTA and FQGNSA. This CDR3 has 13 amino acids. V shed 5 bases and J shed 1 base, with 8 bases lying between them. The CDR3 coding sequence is TGTGCCAGCAGCCGGGAGCGGAACACTGAAGCTTTCTTT. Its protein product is CASSRERNTEAFF.

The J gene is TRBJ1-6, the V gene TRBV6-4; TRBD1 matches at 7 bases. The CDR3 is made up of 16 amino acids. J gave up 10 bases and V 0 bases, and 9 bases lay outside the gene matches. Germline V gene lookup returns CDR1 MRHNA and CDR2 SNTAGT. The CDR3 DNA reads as TGTGCCAGCAGTGACTCGTTTTTCCAGGGGGGATCACCCCTCCACTTT. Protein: CASSDSFFQGGSPLHF.

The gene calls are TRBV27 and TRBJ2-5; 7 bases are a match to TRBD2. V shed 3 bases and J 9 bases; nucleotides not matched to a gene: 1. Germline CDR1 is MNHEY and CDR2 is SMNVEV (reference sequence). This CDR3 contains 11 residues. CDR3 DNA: TGTGCCAGCAGTTTGGGGGGGGCCCAGTACTTC. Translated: CASSLGGAQYF.